One sample yielded the 32 T cell receptor beta chains listed below, sequenced in a study of blood T cell repertoires in COVID-19. Assay used: immunoSEQ multiplex PCR; TCRdb lists only in-frame clones, some missing. Of around 180,000 clones in the sample, roughly nine tenths were seen once. The sample taken for sequencing was PBMCs or T cells enriched from blood (not recorded which). The receptors derive from a middle-aged woman with acute COVID-19.

V gene TRBV28 combines with J gene TRBJ1-3; D not certain. Germline V lookup: CDR1 MDHEN, CDR2 SYDVKM. V was trimmed by 5 bases and J by 3 bases, leaving 17 bases between them. The CDR3 loop spans 16 amino acids. The CDR3 is CASSPTRAPYGNTIYF. CDR3 bases: TGTGCCAGCAGTCCCACGCGGGCGCCTTATGGAAACACCATATATTTT.

This clone was found once. The V and J genes are TRBV5-1 and TRBJ2-5; 10 bases line up with TRBD2. The CDR3 spans 17 residues. The junction had 16 bases not matched to a gene; V was cut back by 2 bases and J by 9 bases. Germline assignment: CDR1 SGHRS and CDR2 YFSETQ. This CDR3 reads CASSLHTGLAKRPAQYF. The CDR3, as DNA: TGCGCCAGCAGCTTACATACGGGACTAGCGAAAAGGCCGGCCCAGTACTTC.

The chain combines TRBV3-1 (or the pseudogene TRBV3-2) with TRBJ1-2, with TRBD1 matching over 9 bases. The germline gives CDR1 LGHDT, CDR2 YNNKEL (reference sequence). This CDR3 spans 15 amino acids. Trimming took 5 bases from V and 4 from J; bases not matched to a gene: 8. The CDR3 coding sequence is TGTGCCAGCAGCGATGGACAGGGGCGTATCTATGGCTACACCTTC. Translation: CASSDGQGRIYGYTF.

V usage is TRBV6-5 and J usage is TRBJ2-7, with 7 bases matching TRBD1. The junction had 10 bases not matched to a gene; V was cut back by 6 bases and J by 2 bases. The V gene's germline CDR1 is MNHEY and CDR2 SVGAGI. This CDR3 contains 15 residues. The CDR3 bases are TGTGCCAGCAGCCAGACAGGGCTACCTCCCTACGAGCAGTACTTC. Translated, it gives CASSQTGLPPYEQYF.

The chain recombines TRBV3-1 (or the pseudogene TRBV3-2) with TRBJ2-7; no clear D. V was clipped by 1 base and J by 9 bases, with 10 bases between them. Germline CDR1 reads LGHDT; CDR2 reads YNNKEL (reference sequence). The length of the CDR3 is 12 residues. The CDR3 nucleotides are TGTGCCAGCAGCCAAGTCAGATCGGGGCAGTACTTC. This translates into CASSQVRSGQYF.

The V gene is TRBV12-3 or TRBV12-4, the J gene TRBJ2-1; TRBD1 aligns across 7 bases. The J segment lost 5 bases and the V segment lost 5 bases, leaving 3 bases of the junction unmatched. The CDR3 sequence is 13 residues long. The CDR3 region has the DNA TGTGCCAGCAGTCGGGACAGACACAATGAGCAGTTCTTC. Protein sequence: CASSRDRHNEQFF.

The gene calls are TRBV19 and TRBJ1-1, with D possibly matching TRBD1 (5 bases). CDR3 length: 14 amino acids. CDR1 is LNHDA, CDR2 SQIVND, per germline (reference sequence). V lost 3 bases and J lost 0, with 8 bases in between. The CDR3 sequence: CASSITGVNTEAFF. The CDR3 DNA follows: TGTGCCAGTAGTATTACAGGAGTGAACACTGAAGCTTTCTTT.

The chain employs TRBV4-3 and TRBJ1-2, with D maybe TRBD1 (5 bases). V shed 4 bases and J shed 5 bases, with 17 bases lying between them. Germline-derived CDR1 and CDR2 are LGHNA and YSLEER. CDR3 length: 15 residues. The CDR3 region is CASSRDRDFTYGYTF. CDR3 sequence (DNA): TGCGCCAGCAGCCGGGACCGGGACTTCACTTATGGCTACACCTTC.

V usage is TRBV5-8 and J usage is TRBJ2-1; D is perhaps TRBD1 (6 bases). V was cut by 2 bases and J by 2 bases, with 20 bases left in between. The CDR3 consists of 18 residues. The germline CDR1 and CDR2 sequences are SGHTS and YDEGEE. The CDR3: CASSFGRGNYLAYNEQFF. CDR3 DNA: TGTGCCAGCAGCTTCGGCAGGGGAAACTATTTAGCCTACAATGAGCAGTTCTTC.

V is TRBV4-1 and J is TRBJ2-7; D gene uncertain. CDR1 MGHRA and CDR2 YSYEKL come from the germline V gene. Trimming removed 1 base at V and 0 bases at J, with 10 bases between. The CDR3 contains 15 residues. The CDR3: CASSQGQANSYEQYF. DNA of the CDR3: TGCGCCAGCAGCCAAGGCCAGGCAAACTCCTACGAGCAGTACTTC.

V is TRBV2 and J is TRBJ1-4, with 8 bases that match TRBD1. The V gene's germline CDR1 is SNHLY and CDR2 FYNNEI. The CDR3 runs 16 residues. V trimming: 6 bases; J trimming: 8 bases; junction bases outside the gene matches: 14. This CDR3 is CASSLLGTGPGEKLFF. CDR3 DNA: TGTGCCAGCAGCCTACTCGGGACAGGCCCCGGGGAAAAACTGTTTTTT. The full variable domain, with the rest looked up from reference TRBV2 and TRBJ1-4, is EPEVTQTPSHQVTQMGQEVILRCVPISNHLYFYWYRQILGQKVEFLVSFYNNEISEKSEIFDDQFSVERPDGSNFTLKIRSTKLEDSAMYFCASSLLGTGPGEKLFFGSGTQLSVL.

J is TRBJ1-6 and V is TRBV15; D is possibly TRBD1 (6 bases). The germline V gene has CDR1 LNHNV and CDR2 YYDKDF (reference sequence). The V end lost 4 bases, the J end lost 10 bases, and 14 bases lay between the germline ends. The CDR3 sequence is 14 residues long. CDR3: CATSKQGGGSPLHF. CDR3 coding DNA: TGTGCCACCAGCAAACAGGGAGGGGGATCACCCCTCCACTTT.

V gene TRBV18 combines with J gene TRBJ2-7, with TRBD2 matching 8 bases. Germline CDR1 is KGHSH and CDR2 is LQKENI. With 6 bases clipped from V and 2 bases from J, the junction kept 6 bases outside the gene matches. The CDR3 runs 14 residues. Here the CDR3 DNA reads TGTGCCAGCTCTCTCACTAGCGGCCCCTACGAGCAGTACTTC. Encoded protein: CASSLTSGPYEQYF.

This sequence joins TRBV19 and TRBJ2-3; 14 bases map to TRBD2. CDR1 and CDR2 (germline): LNHDA, SQIVND (reference sequence). The CDR3 has 16 amino acids. Trimming took 4 bases from V and 1 from J; bases not matched to a gene: 1. CDR3 region: CASSRGLAGGTDTQYF. CDR3 coding DNA: TGTGCCAGTAGTAGGGGACTAGCGGGGGGCACAGATACGCAGTATTTT. Full variable domain (rest looked up from reference TRBV19 and TRBJ2-3): DGGITQSPKYLFRKEGQNVTLSCEQNLNHDAMYWYRQDPGQGLRLIYYSQIVNDFQKGDIAEGYSVSREKKESFPLTVTSAQKNPTAFYLCASSRGLAGGTDTQYFGPGTRLTVL.

Remarks on this clone: This sample also contains other DNA sequences that code for the same CDR3. The chain couples TRBV11-3 to TRBJ2-3, with D uncertain. V was cut by 1 base and J by 2 bases, with 7 bases left in between. Germline values: CDR1 SGHNT, CDR2 YENEEA. The CDR3 runs 14 residues. The DNA for the CDR3 is TGTGCCAGCAGCTTAGGGGCCTCCACAGATACGCAGTATTTT. It encodes CASSLGASTDTQYF.

The rearrangement joins TRBV5-1 to TRBJ1-1; D is uncertain. Looked up from germline, CDR1 is SGHRS and CDR2 is YFSETQ. This CDR3 is 14 amino acids long. V was cut by 0 bases and J by 0 bases, with 6 bases left in between. The CDR3 sequence is CASSLATMNTEAFF. In DNA form, the CDR3 reads TGCGCCAGCAGCTTGGCCACTATGAACACTGAAGCTTTCTTT.

This sequence joins TRBV16 and TRBJ1-6, with D unclear. CDR3 length equals 16 residues. CDR1 and CDR2 from the germline V gene are KGHSY and FQNENV. The V end lost 8 bases, the J end lost 7 bases, and 21 bases lay between the germline ends. This chain's CDR3 is CASGSLGSPGNSPLHF. CDR3 in DNA: TGTGCCAGCGGGAGCCTCGGCAGTCCAGGCAATTCACCCCTCCACTTT.

In this sample, this clone turned up many times. The chain recombines TRBV19 with TRBJ2-3; no clear D gene. The CDR3 is 15 residues long. Trimming removed 3 bases from V and 1 base from J, with 11 bases in between. Germline CDR1 LNHDA, CDR2 SQIVND (reference sequence). The CDR3 is CASSMAAEGTDTQYF. CDR3 in DNA: TGTGCCAGTAGTATGGCGGCCGAAGGCACAGATACGCAGTATTTT. Full variable domain (missing parts from reference TRBV19 and TRBJ2-3): DGGITQSPKYLFRKEGQNVTLSCEQNLNHDAMYWYRQDPGQGLRLIYYSQIVNDFQKGDIAEGYSVSREKKESFPLTVTSAQKNPTAFYLCASSMAAEGTDTQYFGPGTRLTVL.

The gene calls are TRBV5-1 and TRBJ2-1, with 7 bases that match TRBD1. Trimming removed 2 bases from V and 4 bases from J; junction bases left unmatched: 3. This CDR3 comprises 14 residues. CDR1 SGHRS and CDR2 YFSETQ come from the germline V gene. CDR3 nucleotide sequence: TGCGCCAGCAGCTTAGGGACAGAATACAATGAGCAGTTCTTC. It encodes CASSLGTEYNEQFF. The full variable domain, in which reference TRBV5-1 and TRBJ2-1 provide the parts outside the CDR3, is KAGVTQTPRYLIKTRGQQVTLSCSPISGHRSVSWYQQTPGQGLQFLFEYFSETQRNKGNFPGRFSGRQFSNSRSEMNVSTLELGDSALYLCASSLGTEYNEQFFGPGTRLTVL.

This sequence joins TRBV5-1 and TRBJ1-1; D might be TRBD1 (5 bases). The CDR3 covers 14 residues. Trimming shortened V by 5 bases and J by 1 base, and 12 bases separated the two germline ends. Germline loops: CDR1 SGHRS, CDR2 YFSETQ. The CDR3 DNA reads as TGCGCCAGCAGTCTTCTCGGACAGAACACTGAAGCTTTCTTT. This codes for CASSLLGQNTEAFF. Using reference TRBV5-1 and TRBJ1-1 for the parts outside the CDR3, the full variable domain is KAGVTQTPRYLIKTRGQQVTLSCSPISGHRSVSWYQQTPGQGLQFLFEYFSETQRNKGNFPGRFSGRQFSNSRSEMNVSTLELGDSALYLCASSLLGQNTEAFFGQGTRLTVV.

The chain couples TRBV7-3 to TRBJ2-3, with 9 bases aligning to TRBD2. The CDR3 extends over 14 amino acids. CDR1 is SGHTA, CDR2 FQGTGA, per germline. The ends lost 2 bases at V and 7 bases at J; junction bases unmatched: 4. The CDR3 region is CASSLAGGSYTQYF. CDR3 sequence (DNA): TGTGCCAGCAGCTTAGCGGGGGGGTCGTATACGCAGTATTTT.

This chain connects TRBV7-8 to TRBJ2-7; 7 nucleotides align to TRBD1. J lost 2 bases, V lost 2 bases, and 6 bases had no gene match. CDR3 size: 15 residues. Per the germline V gene, CDR1 is SGHVS and CDR2 is FQNEAQ. The CDR3 protein is CASSLRQGGAYEQYF. CDR3 bases: TGTGCCAGCAGCTTAAGACAGGGTGGGGCCTACGAGCAGTACTTC.

This sequence joins TRBV27 and TRBJ1-1; 7 bases fit TRBD1. V lost 0 bases and J lost 6; bases outside the gene matches: 13. The CDR3 extends over 17 amino acids. Germline V gene lookup returns CDR1 MNHEY and CDR2 SMNVEV (reference sequence). CDR3 DNA: TGTGCCAGCAGTTTATCCGATCGAAGGGGGCGGAAAGCTGAAGCTTTCTTT. Its translation: CASSLSDRRGRKAEAFF.

CDR3 nucleotide sequence: TGCGCCAGCACCCGGGACAGGGCCGACACTGAAGCTTTCTTT. Translated, it gives CASTRDRADTEAFF. V and J are TRBV5-1 and TRBJ1-1, with 9 bases that match TRBD1. Germline V gives CDR1 SGHRS, CDR2 YFSETQ. The trim removed 6 bases at V and 3 bases at J, leaving 6 bases unmatched. The CDR3 runs 14 residues.

This chain uses TRBV2 with TRBJ2-3, with TRBD2 as a possible D gene (6 bases). Germline V gene sequence: CDR1 SNHLY, CDR2 FYNNEI. V dropped 11 bases and J dropped 8 bases, with 11 bases sitting between them. The CDR3 consists of 10 residues. CDR3 region: CAGRRGTQYF. Here the CDR3 DNA reads TGTGCCGGCCGGCGGGGTACGCAGTATTTT.

The chain has TRBV5-3 and TRBJ1-1; 8 bases are a match to TRBD1. TRBV5-3 carries the ORF label, with uncertain function. The CDR3 is made up of 18 amino acids. V lost 4 bases, J lost 5 bases, and 19 bases stayed unmatched. The CDR3 loop is CARSNRRVRGLSRTEAFF. The DNA of the CDR3 is TGTGCCAGAAGCAACCGGCGGGTCAGGGGGCTTTCGAGGACTGAAGCTTTCTTT.

V gene TRBV7-3 combines with J gene TRBJ2-1, with TRBD1 matching over 11 bases. Losses at the gene ends were 2 bases for V and 8 bases for J; bases not matched to a gene: 11. Germline values: CDR1 SGHTA, CDR2 FQGTGA. This CDR3 spans 17 amino acids. The CDR3 nucleotides read TGTGCCAGCAGCTTAGACGGGACAGGGGGGACTGGCGATGAGCAGTTCTTC. Translating it yields CASSLDGTGGTGDEQFF.

The chain joins TRBV7-2 to TRBJ2-5, with 11 nucleotides matching TRBD2. This CDR3 contains 17 residues. V gave up 0 bases and J gave up 4 bases; unmatched junction bases: 7. The germline V gene encodes CDR1 SGHTA and CDR2 FQGNSA. CDR3 sequence (DNA): TGTGCCAGCAGCTTAGCGCAGGGGCTAGCGGGAGGAGAGACCCAGTACTTC. Translating gives CASSLAQGLAGGETQYF.

The chain has TRBV3-1 (or the pseudogene TRBV3-2) and TRBJ2-7; 7 bases align to TRBD2. The J segment lost 3 bases and the V segment lost 1 base, leaving 15 bases of the junction unmatched. The CDR3 spans 18 residues. Germline V CDR1 and CDR2: LGHDT, YNNKEL (reference sequence). This chain's CDR3 is CASSQGWVRAGSYYEQYF. In nucleotides, the CDR3 is TGTGCCAGCAGCCAAGGCTGGGTCCGAGCGGGGAGCTACTACGAGCAGTACTTC.

The chain employs TRBV7-9 and TRBJ1-2, with no clear D. Germline V gene data show CDR1 as SEHNR and CDR2 as FQNEAQ (reference sequence). This CDR3 comprises 11 residues. The V end was cut by 5 bases, the J end by 9 bases, with 10 bases between. CDR3 amino acids: CASSEKHSYTF. CDR3 nucleotides: TGTGCCAGCAGCGAAAAGCATAGCTACACCTTC.

In its sample, this clone was seen a few times. V gene TRBV19 combines with J gene TRBJ2-7, with a weak D call TRBD1 (6 bases). V lost 6 bases and J lost 3, with 21 bases in between. This CDR3 region has 16 residues. The germline V gene has CDR1 LNHDA and CDR2 SQIVND (reference sequence). The CDR3 DNA reads TGTGCCAGTAGCGCCCGAAAACAGGGATGGGTCTACGAGCAGTACTTC. It encodes CASSARKQGWVYEQYF.

The V call is TRBV21-1, the J call TRBJ2-1; the table assigns TRBD1, which was not confirmed against the DNA. TRBV21-1 corresponds to a pseudogene. The CDR3 is 15 residues long. CDR3 nucleotides: TGTGCCAGCAGCAAGACAGGGGGACGGGGGAATGAGCAGTTCTTC. The encoded protein is CASSKTGGRGNEQFF.